These 17 T cell receptor beta chains were sequenced from one sample in a study of cytomegalovirus exposure and HLA in healthy donors. Primers included in the PCR were 60 Vbeta and 13 Jbeta primers. Libraries were prepared by immunoSEQ multiplex PCR; TCRdb keeps only in-frame clonotypes and omits some of them. The sample lists some 150,000 clones, approximately 74% occurring once. The material sequenced was PBMCs. These receptors all stem from a man aged 18 to 29 in good health and CMV-seropositive.

The chain has TRBV4-2 and TRBJ2-7; D call uncertain. Germline V lookup: CDR1 LGHNA, CDR2 YNFKEQ. Trimming cost V 2 bases and J 7 bases, with 6 bases left between them. The CDR3 is 11 amino acids. This CDR3 reads CASSQSSEQYF. The CDR3 DNA is TGTGCCAGCAGCCAATCGAGTGAGCAGTACTTC.

This clone came up once. The chain employs TRBV27 and TRBJ2-7; 7 positions agree with TRBD1. There are 15 residues in the CDR3. V shed 6 bases, J shed 1 base, and the junction held 9 bases outside the gene matches. Germline V gene lookup returns CDR1 MNHEY and CDR2 SMNVEV (reference sequence). Here the CDR3 DNA reads TGTGCCAGCAGGTTGAGAGGGACAGAGTCCTACGAGCAGTACTTC. It translates to CASRLRGTESYEQYF.

The chain carries TRBV28 and TRBJ2-5; D may be TRBD2 (6 bases). The length of the CDR3 is 12 residues. Trimming left V 10 bases short and J 11 bases short, with 20 bases between. CDR1 MDHEN and CDR2 SYDVKM come from the germline V gene. CDR3 region: CATNLGDWEQYF. For the CDR3, the DNA is TGTGCCACTAACTTAGGGGACTGGGAGCAGTACTTC. Based on the CDR3 plus reference TRBV28 and TRBJ2-5, the full variable domain is DVKVTQSSRYLVKRTGEKVFLECVQDMDHENMFWYRQDPGLGLRLIYFSYDVKMKEKGDIPEGYSVSREKKERFSLILESASTNQTSMYLCATNLGDWEQYFGPGTRLLVL.

This clone was detected a few times. The chain joins TRBV6-1 to TRBJ1-5, with a weak D call TRBD1 (6 bases). Between the trimmed V and J ends, which lost 7 bases and 4 bases, there was a span of 11 bases. This CDR3 is 13 amino acids long. The germline CDR1 and CDR2 sequences are MNHNS and SASEGT. CDR3 sequence reads: CASTGVMNQPQHF. CDR3 coding DNA: TGTGCCAGCACAGGGGTCATGAATCAGCCCCAGCATTTT.

This chain's CDR3 is CASSFSRWGGRNEQYF. The CDR3 DNA sequence: TGTGCCAGCAGTTTCTCACGTTGGGGGGGCCGGAACGAGCAGTACTTC. The J gene is TRBJ2-7, the V gene TRBV27; possible D gene TRBD2, 7 bases. V lost 3 bases, J lost 5 bases, and 20 bases lay in between. Germline V gene sequence: CDR1 MNHEY, CDR2 SMNVEV (reference sequence). The CDR3 covers 16 residues.

The table lists this clone with a count of one. The rearrangement joins TRBV6-5 to TRBJ1-6; D is perhaps TRBD1 (5 bases). Germline V CDR1 and CDR2: MNHEY, SVGAGI. CDR3 length: 13 residues. Trimming stripped 6 bases from V and 7 bases from J, with 10 bases between. CDR3 residues: CASRQVLNSPLHF. The CDR3 DNA reads as TGTGCCAGCAGACAGGTTCTGAATTCACCCCTCCACTTT.

The V and J genes are TRBV29-1 and TRBJ1-1; possibly TRBD1 for D (5 bases). The V gene's germline CDR1 is SQVTM and CDR2 ANQGSEA. This CDR3 is 13 amino acids long. The V gene lost 7 bases and the J gene lost 3 bases, with 15 bases spanning the gap. As DNA, the CDR3 is TGCAGCGCCGTGGTGACAGTCCACACTGAAGCTTTCTTT. Protein sequence: CSAVVTVHTEAFF.

This sequence joins TRBV9 and TRBJ2-1; 10 bases fit TRBD2. Germline CDR1 and CDR2: SGDLS and YYNGEE. Trimming cost V 0 bases and J 8 bases; bases outside gene matches: 5. The CDR3 runs 15 residues. The CDR3 nucleotides read TGTGCCAGCAGCGTAGCAGCGGGGGGGTTCCATGAGCAGTTCTTC. Its protein product is CASSVAAGGFHEQFF.

The J gene is TRBJ2-7, the V gene TRBV7-2; possible D gene TRBD2, 6 bases. Between the trimmed V and J ends, which lost 0 bases and 4 bases, there was a span of 13 bases. This CDR3 has 15 residues. Germline values: CDR1 SGHTA, CDR2 FQGNSA. CDR3 amino acids: CASSLAAGNMYEQYF. The CDR3 coding sequence is TGTGCCAGCAGCTTAGCCGCGGGGAATATGTACGAGCAGTACTTC.

This chain connects TRBV4-1 to TRBJ2-1; the match to TRBD2 covers 14 bases. Trimming at V came to 6 bases and at J to 9 bases, leaving 10 bases not matched to a gene. The germline V gene encodes CDR1 MGHRA and CDR2 YSYEKL. This CDR3 region has 16 residues. The DNA of the CDR3 is TGCGCCAGCAGTGGGACTAGCGGGGGACTGCGGGGTGAGCAGTTCTTC. Its translation: CASSGTSGGLRGEQFF.

Of note for this clone: The same CDR3 is also encoded by other DNA sequences in this sample. This chain joins TRBV11-2 and TRBJ1-1; D is possibly TRBD1 (6 bases). The germline V and J ends were trimmed by 0 bases and 4 bases, with 6 bases remaining between them. The V gene's germline CDR1 is SGHAT and CDR2 FQNNGV. The CDR3 runs to 13 residues. The CDR3, as DNA: TGTGCCAGCAGCTTAGAACAGGGCACTGAAGCTTTCTTT. Protein: CASSLEQGTEAFF. The whole variable domain, filled in from reference TRBV11-2 and TRBJ1-1, reads EAGVAQSPRYKIIEKRQSVAFWCNPISGHATLYWYQQILGQGPKLLIQFQNNGVVDDSQLPKDRFSAERLKGVDSTLKIQPAKLEDSAVYLCASSLEQGTEAFFGQGTRLTVV.

The chain's CDR3 is CASSRGRGLGGELFF. DNA for the CDR3: TGTGCCAGCAGTAGAGGTAGGGGGCTCGGCGGGGAGCTGTTTTTT. The V and J genes are TRBV27 and TRBJ2-2; TRBD1 agrees at 7 bases. Germline V gene lookup returns CDR1 MNHEY and CDR2 SMNVEV (reference sequence). Losses at the gene ends were 5 bases for V and 7 bases for J; bases not matched to a gene: 10. The CDR3 runs 15 residues.

This clone was recorded once. This chain uses TRBV28 with TRBJ2-5; possibly TRBD1 for D (5 bases). The CDR3 runs to 14 residues. The V end was cut by 6 bases, the J end by 2 bases, with 13 bases between. Per germline, CDR1 MDHEN and CDR2 SYDVKM. DNA for the CDR3: TGTGCCAGCAGGGAGAACCAGGGACAAGAGACCCAGTACTTC. Translating it yields CASRENQGQETQYF. The variable domain in full, with the rest retrieved from reference TRBV28 and TRBJ2-5, is DVKVTQSSRYLVKRTGEKVFLECVQDMDHENMFWYRQDPGLGLRLIYFSYDVKMKEKGDIPEGYSVSREKKERFSLILESASTNQTSMYLCASRENQGQETQYFGPGTRLLVL.

The chain uses TRBV7-8 and TRBJ2-1; D may be TRBD2 (5 bases). V lost 1 base and J lost 7, with 20 bases in between. CDR3 size: 17 residues. Germline CDR1 is SGHVS and CDR2 is FQNEAQ. The CDR3 region has the DNA TGTGCCAGCAGCTTAGGGGTATCGAGGCGACCGGGGAATGAGCAGTTCTTC. Protein product: CASSLGVSRRPGNEQFF.

The gene calls are TRBV10-2 and TRBJ1-5, with D perhaps TRBD1 (5 bases). The length of the CDR3 is 18 residues. The V end lost 4 bases, the J end lost 2 bases, and 21 bases lay between the germline ends. Germline lookup yields CDR1 WSHSY and CDR2 SAAADI. CDR3 in amino acids: CASSGWQGIGSGNQPQHF. The DNA of the CDR3 is TGCGCCAGCAGTGGTTGGCAGGGTATTGGATCCGGCAATCAGCCCCAGCATTTT.

The rearrangement links TRBV10-3 to TRBJ1-2, with 9 positions matching TRBD1. CDR3 length: 14 amino acids. Germline values: CDR1 ENHRY, CDR2 SYGVKD. The J segment lost 8 bases and the V segment lost 2 bases, leaving 6 bases of the junction unmatched. CDR3 protein: CAISEGTGRGGYTF. CDR3 bases: TGTGCCATCAGTGAGGGGACAGGGAGAGGAGGCTACACCTTC.

The chain has TRBV27 and TRBJ1-1; 7 bases are a match to TRBD1. This CDR3 region has 14 residues. V gave up 5 bases and J gave up 6 bases; unmatched junction bases: 9. CDR1 MNHEY and CDR2 SMNVEV come from the germline V gene (reference sequence). The CDR3 bases are TGTGCCAGCAGTACAAGACAGGGCCCATCTGAAGCTTTCTTT. Translation gives CASSTRQGPSEAFF.